The 11 T cell receptor beta chains below come from one sample, sequenced in a study of cytomegalovirus exposure and HLA in healthy donors (TCRdb year 2017). Library method: the immunoSEQ multiplex PCR assay. The multiplex PCR relied on a mix of 60 forward primers for TCR Vbeta segments and 13 reverse primers for TCR Jbeta segments. Imported from immuneACCESS, the table was reduced by TCRdb to in-frame sequences with V and J called. These copies leave out some clones; in studies compared against another copy, an unresolved V gene accounts for under half, and the cause of the remainder is not known. Across this sample there are some 270,000 clones, with around 90% seen only once. The biggest ten clones account for less than 2% of the sample. Material: PBMCs. These receptors were taken from a girl aged 2 to 9 in good health and CMV-seronegative.

This chain links TRBV5-6 with TRBJ2-7; TRBD1 is a possible D gene (5 bases). The CDR3 is 15 residues long. The ends were cut back, 2 bases at V and 4 bases at J, with 16 bases in the middle. CDR1 and CDR2 (germline): SGHDT, YYEEEE. The CDR3 sequence: CASSLIGAGLYEQYF. Here the CDR3 DNA reads TGTGCCAGCAGCTTAATAGGGGCCGGTTTGTACGAGCAGTACTTC.

This clone was picked up one time. The chain recombines TRBV5-1 with TRBJ2-1; 8 bases fit TRBD1. With V trimmed by 4 bases and J by 3 bases, 12 bases remained unmatched. The CDR3 spans 17 residues. CDR1 SGHRS and CDR2 YFSETQ come from the germline V gene. DNA of the CDR3: TGCGCCAGCAGCCATCGGACAGGGAAGGTGGGCTACAATGAGCAGTTCTTC. Protein product: CASSHRTGKVGYNEQFF.

This clone was seen just once. The rearrangement links TRBV6-5 to TRBJ1-2, with 7 bases matching TRBD1. Trimming at V came to 6 bases and at J to 2 bases, leaving 3 bases not matched to a gene. Looked up from germline, CDR1 is MNHEY and CDR2 is SVGAGI. The CDR3 sequence is 13 residues long. The CDR3 here is CASRPGQNYGYTF. The CDR3 bases are TGTGCCAGCAGGCCGGGACAGAACTATGGCTACACCTTC.

This clone has only one observation. The CDR3 nucleotides are TGTGCCAGCTCACCAGGACTGCCGATAGCATCTGTATATTTT. It specifies CASSPGLPIASVYF. The V gene is TRBV18, the J gene TRBJ1-3; unclear D gene. V lost 2 bases and J lost 14, with 19 bases in between. Germline assignment: CDR1 KGHSH and CDR2 LQKENI. The CDR3 has 14 residues.

CDR3 residues: CASSLAGGSYEQYF. In nucleotides, the CDR3 is TGTGCCAGCAGTTTAGCGGGAGGGTCCTACGAGCAGTACTTC. V is TRBV6-1 and J is TRBJ2-7; TRBD2 aligns across 11 bases. Trimming removed 5 bases from V and 1 base from J; junction bases left unmatched: 1. The CDR3 has 14 amino acids. Germline CDR1 reads MNHNS; CDR2 reads SASEGT.

The chain is built from TRBV10-3 and TRBJ1-4; 7 positions match TRBD1. The CDR3 has 16 residues. CDR1 and CDR2 from the germline V gene are ENHRY and SYGVKD. The ends lost 4 bases at V and 0 bases at J; junction bases unmatched: 5. The CDR3, as DNA: TGTGCCATCAGTGGGACAGGCGATGCAACTAATGAAAAACTGTTTTTT. This encodes CAISGTGDATNEKLFF.

The chain uses TRBV18 and TRBJ1-3; TRBD1 agrees at 8 bases. The CDR3 length is 17 residues. Per germline, CDR1 KGHSH and CDR2 LQKENI. Trimming cost V 0 bases and J 1 base; bases outside gene matches: 5. CDR3 nucleotide sequence: TGTGCCAGCTCACCACCGACAGGGGTCCGATCTGGAAACACCATATATTTT. This codes for CASSPPTGVRSGNTIYF.

The rearrangement joins TRBV27 to TRBJ2-1; unclear D gene. Germline CDR1 and CDR2: MNHEY and SMNVEV (reference sequence). The CDR3 is made up of 13 amino acids. The V end lost 3 bases, the J end lost 4 bases, and 7 bases lay between the germline ends. The CDR3 spells CASSLNSYNEQFF. As DNA, the CDR3 is TGTGCCAGCAGTTTGAATAGTTACAATGAGCAGTTCTTC.

The chain is built from TRBV5-6 and TRBJ1-1; D ambiguous. Germline CDR1 reads SGHDT; CDR2 reads YYEEEE. V lost 4 bases, J lost 5 bases, and 24 bases lay in between. The CDR3 is made up of 17 amino acids. CDR3 nucleotides: TGTGCCAGCAGCCCTCGGGCCGCCGGGAAACGAGGAACTGAAGCTTTCTTT. Translated: CASSPRAAGKRGTEAFF.

The chain links TRBV6-1 to TRBJ2-2; D remains ambiguous. CDR3 size: 14 residues. Germline V CDR1 and CDR2: MNHNS, SASEGT. V shed 4 bases and J shed 0 bases, with 6 bases lying between them. CDR3 in amino acids: CASSVSANTGELFF. DNA for the CDR3: TGTGCCAGCAGTGTGTCCGCGAACACCGGGGAGCTGTTTTTT.

This chain uses TRBV7-9 with TRBJ1-2, with a weak D call TRBD1 (6 bases). Germline CDR1 SEHNR, CDR2 FQNEAQ (reference sequence). V was clipped by 4 bases and J by 2 bases, with 20 bases between them. The CDR3 has 17 residues. CDR3 protein: CASSSPLGAGRNYGYTF. CDR3 in DNA: TGTGCCAGCAGCTCCCCCCTGGGGGCGGGCAGAAACTATGGCTACACCTTC.